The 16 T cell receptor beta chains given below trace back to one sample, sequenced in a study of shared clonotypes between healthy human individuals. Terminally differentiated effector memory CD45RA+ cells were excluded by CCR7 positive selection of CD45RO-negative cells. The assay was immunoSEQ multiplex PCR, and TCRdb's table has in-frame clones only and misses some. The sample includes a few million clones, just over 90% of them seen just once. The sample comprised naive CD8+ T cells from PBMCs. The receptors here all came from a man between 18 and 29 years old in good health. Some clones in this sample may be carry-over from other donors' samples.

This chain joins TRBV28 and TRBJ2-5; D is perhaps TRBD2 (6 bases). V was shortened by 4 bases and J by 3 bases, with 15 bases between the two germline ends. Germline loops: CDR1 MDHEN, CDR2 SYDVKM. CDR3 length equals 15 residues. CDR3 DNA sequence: TGTGCCAGCAGTTCCATTCAGCGGACTAAAGAGACCCAGTACTTC. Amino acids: CASSSIQRTKETQYF.

CDR3 sequence: CASSHDRGLGQPQHF. CDR3 bases: TGCGCCAGCAGTCACGACAGGGGGCTAGGGCAGCCCCAGCATTTT. The chain uses TRBV23-1 and TRBJ1-5, with 10 positions matching TRBD1. TRBV23-1 is treated as an ORF (open reading frame) with a function not yet certain. The CDR3 is 15 amino acids. The ends lost 3 bases at V and 7 bases at J; junction bases unmatched: 6.

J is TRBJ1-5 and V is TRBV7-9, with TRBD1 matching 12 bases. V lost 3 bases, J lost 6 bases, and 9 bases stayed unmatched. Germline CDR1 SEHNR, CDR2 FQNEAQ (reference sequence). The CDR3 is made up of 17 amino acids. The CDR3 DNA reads TGTGCCAGCAGCTTGGGTGGGGACAGGGGGCTGGGTCAGCCCCAGCATTTT. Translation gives CASSLGGDRGLGQPQHF.

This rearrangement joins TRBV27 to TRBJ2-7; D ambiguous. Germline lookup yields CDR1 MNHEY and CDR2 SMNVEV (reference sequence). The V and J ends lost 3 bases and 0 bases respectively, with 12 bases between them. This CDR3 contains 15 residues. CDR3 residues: CASSLRPPGSYEQYF. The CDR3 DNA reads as TGTGCCAGCAGTTTGCGTCCCCCTGGCTCCTACGAGCAGTACTTC.

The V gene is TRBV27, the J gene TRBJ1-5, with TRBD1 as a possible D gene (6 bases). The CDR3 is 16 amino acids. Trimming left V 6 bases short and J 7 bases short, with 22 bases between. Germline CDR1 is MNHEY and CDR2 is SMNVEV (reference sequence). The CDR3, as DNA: TGTGCCAGCAGCCCTTCGACAGGCGTCTCAGGACAGCCCCAGCATTTT. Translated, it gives CASSPSTGVSGQPQHF.

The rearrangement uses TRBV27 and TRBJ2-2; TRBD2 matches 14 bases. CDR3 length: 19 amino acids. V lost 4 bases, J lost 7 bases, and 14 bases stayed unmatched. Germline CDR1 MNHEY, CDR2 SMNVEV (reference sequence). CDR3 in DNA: TGTGCCAGCAGTTCTCGACTAGCGGGAGGGCCCCGGTCGGTCGGGGAGCTGTTTTTT. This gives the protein CASSSRLAGGPRSVGELFF.

CDR3 nucleotide sequence: TGTGCCAGTAACGACAGGGCCCTTGACACTGAAGCTTTCTTT. Encoded protein: CASNDRALDTEAFF. The V gene is TRBV19, the J gene TRBJ1-1; 7 nucleotides align to TRBD1. J was trimmed by 3 bases and V by 7 bases; bases with no gene match: 8. Germline CDR1 LNHDA, CDR2 SQIVND (reference sequence). This CDR3 region has 14 residues.

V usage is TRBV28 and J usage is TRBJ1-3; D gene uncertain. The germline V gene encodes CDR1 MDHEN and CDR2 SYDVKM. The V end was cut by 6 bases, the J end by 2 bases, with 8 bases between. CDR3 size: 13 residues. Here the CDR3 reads CASRRQTGNTIYF. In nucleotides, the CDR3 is TGTGCCAGCAGAAGGCAAACTGGAAACACCATATATTTT. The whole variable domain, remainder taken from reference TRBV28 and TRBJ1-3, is DVKVTQSSRYLVKRTGEKVFLECVQDMDHENMFWYRQDPGLGLRLIYFSYDVKMKEKGDIPEGYSVSREKKERFSLILESASTNQTSMYLCASRRQTGNTIYFGEGSWLTVV.

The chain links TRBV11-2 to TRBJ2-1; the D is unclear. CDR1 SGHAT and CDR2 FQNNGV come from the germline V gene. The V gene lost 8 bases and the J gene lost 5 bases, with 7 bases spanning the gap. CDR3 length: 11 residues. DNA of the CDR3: TGTGCCAGCGCGGAAAACAATGAGCAGTTCTTC. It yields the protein CASAENNEQFF.

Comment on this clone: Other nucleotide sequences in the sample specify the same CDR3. CDR3 in DNA: TGTGCCAGCAGTGAGTCAGGGGGGTACGAGCAGTACTTC. Residues: CASSESGGYEQYF. This chain joins TRBV25-1 and TRBJ2-7, with D tentatively TRBD1 (7 bases). The CDR3 has 13 residues. Germline-derived CDR1 and CDR2 are MGHDK and SYGVNS. V lost 3 bases and J lost 4, with 10 bases in between.

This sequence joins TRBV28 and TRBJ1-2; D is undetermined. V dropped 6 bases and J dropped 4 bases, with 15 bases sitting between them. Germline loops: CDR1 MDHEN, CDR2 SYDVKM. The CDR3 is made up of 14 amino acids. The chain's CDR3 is CASRPPTDFYGYTF. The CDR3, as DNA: TGTGCCAGCAGACCCCCGACGGATTTCTATGGCTACACCTTC.

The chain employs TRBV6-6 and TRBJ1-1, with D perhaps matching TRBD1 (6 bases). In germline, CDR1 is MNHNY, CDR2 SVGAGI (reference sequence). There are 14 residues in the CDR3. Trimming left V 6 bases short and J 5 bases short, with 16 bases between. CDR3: CASSAFRGNTEAFF. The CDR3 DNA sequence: TGTGCCAGCAGCGCCTTCAGGGGCAATACTGAAGCTTTCTTT.

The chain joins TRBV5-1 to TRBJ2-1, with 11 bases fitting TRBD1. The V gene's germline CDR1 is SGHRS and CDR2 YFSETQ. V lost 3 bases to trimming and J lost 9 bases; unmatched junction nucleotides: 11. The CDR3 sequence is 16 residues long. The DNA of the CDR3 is TGCGCCAGCAGCTCATTCCGGGACAGGGGGAACGTTGAGCAGTTCTTC. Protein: CASSSFRDRGNVEQFF. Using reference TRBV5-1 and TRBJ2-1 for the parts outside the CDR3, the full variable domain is KAGVTQTPRYLIKTRGQQVTLSCSPISGHRSVSWYQQTPGQGLQFLFEYFSETQRNKGNFPGRFSGRQFSNSRSEMNVSTLELGDSALYLCASSSFRDRGNVEQFFGPGTRLTVL.

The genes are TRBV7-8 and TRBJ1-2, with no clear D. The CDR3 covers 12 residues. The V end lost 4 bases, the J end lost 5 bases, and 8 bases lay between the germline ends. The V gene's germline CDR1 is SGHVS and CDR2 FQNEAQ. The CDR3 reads CASSSRTYGYTF. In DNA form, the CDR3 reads TGTGCCAGCAGCTCACGGACTTATGGCTACACCTTC.

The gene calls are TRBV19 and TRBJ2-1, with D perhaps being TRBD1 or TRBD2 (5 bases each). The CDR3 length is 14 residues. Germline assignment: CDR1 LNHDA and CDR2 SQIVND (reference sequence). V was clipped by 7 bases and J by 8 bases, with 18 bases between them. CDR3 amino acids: CASNRDVTGDEQFF. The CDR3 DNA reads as TGTGCCAGTAACCGGGACGTCACCGGCGATGAGCAGTTCTTC.

In nucleotides, the CDR3 is TGCGCCAGCAGCTTTTTCGTCCTAGCGGGTAACCAAGAGACCCAGTACTTC. This codes for CASSFFVLAGNQETQYF. The chain joins TRBV5-1 to TRBJ2-5; 8 nucleotides match TRBD2. CDR3 length: 17 residues. The V and J ends lost 2 bases and 0 bases, in that order; junction bases with no gene match: 9. Germline CDR1 SGHRS, CDR2 YFSETQ.